These 6 T cell receptor beta chains share one sample of origin, sequenced in a study of shared clonotypes between healthy human individuals. Positive CCR7 selection of CD45RO-negative cells yielded the naive CD8 cells, and terminally differentiated effector memory CD45RA+ cells were excluded. The method was immunoSEQ multiplex PCR; TCRdb's version includes in-frame clones alone and lacks a portion of them. The sample lists about 820,000 clones; more than 85% were seen once. The specimen was naive CD8+ T cells sorted from blood. Every receptor here comes from a man aged 30 to 45 in good health.

This clone was counted a few times. CDR3 protein: CASRADPAGEQYF. The CDR3 nucleotides are TGTGCCAGCAGGGCGGATCCGGCTGGCGAGCAGTACTTC. The chain uses TRBV7-3 and TRBJ2-7; D gene ambiguous. The germline gives CDR1 SGHTA, CDR2 FQGTGA. V was clipped by 6 bases and J by 6 bases, with 15 bases between them. The CDR3 sequence is 13 residues long.

On this clone: The same CDR3 arises from other DNA sequences in this sample as well. This CDR3 reads CASSLFPGEETQYF. The DNA for the CDR3 is TGTGCCAGCAGTTTATTCCCCGGAGAAGAGACCCAGTACTTC. The chain joins TRBV27 to TRBJ2-5, with no clear D. The V gene's germline CDR1 is MNHEY and CDR2 SMNVEV (reference sequence). CDR3 size: 14 residues. Between the trimmed V and J ends, which lost 1 base and 3 bases, there was a span of 9 bases.

V gene TRBV6-6 combines with J gene TRBJ2-1; unclear D gene. CDR1 and CDR2 (germline): MNHNY, SVGAGI (reference sequence). V lost 2 bases, J lost 15 bases, and 17 bases lay in between. This CDR3 comprises 13 residues. Here the CDR3 reads CASSYVEGGLGFF. CDR3 nucleotide sequence: TGTGCCAGCAGTTACGTCGAAGGCGGTCTGGGGTTCTTC.

The chain has TRBV15 and TRBJ2-7; D unclear. Germline-derived CDR1 and CDR2 are LNHNV and YYDKDF (reference sequence). V lost 4 bases and J 2 bases, leaving 12 bases between the germline ends. CDR3 length: 14 residues. Here the CDR3 reads CATSTFQTPYEQYF. CDR3 in DNA: TGTGCCACCAGCACCTTCCAGACCCCCTACGAGCAGTACTTC.

This clone was picked up a small number of times. The sample contains more than one DNA sequence encoding this CDR3. The gene calls are TRBV7-9 and TRBJ1-1; D not certain. CDR1 is SEHNR, CDR2 FQNEAQ, per germline (reference sequence). V was trimmed by 5 bases and J by 1 base, leaving 5 bases between them. The CDR3 extends over 12 amino acids. CDR3 nucleotide sequence: TGTGCCAGCAGCCGAGGGAACACTGAAGCTTTCTTT. This sequence encodes CASSRGNTEAFF.

The chain combines TRBV27 with TRBJ2-1, with 7 bases matching TRBD2. The CDR3 runs to 17 residues. Per the germline V gene, CDR1 is MNHEY and CDR2 is SMNVEV (reference sequence). The V and J ends lost 2 bases and 2 bases, in that order; junction bases with no gene match: 9. The CDR3 sequence: CASSLLLAVGPYNEQFF. The CDR3 bases are TGTGCCAGCAGTTTACTTCTAGCGGTGGGGCCCTACAATGAGCAGTTCTTC.